This T cell receptor (beta chain) was recovered during a study of technical replicates of blood from several donors. Produced via immunoSEQ multiplex PCR; TCRdb's table is partial and in-frame only. The sample has 74,000 or so clones, about nine tenths seen once. The sequence was obtained from a human donor in good health. The specimen sequenced was T cells isolated from PBMCs.

In DNA form, the CDR3 reads TGTGCCAGCAGCGTTGTCTCTAACACTGAAGCTTTCTTT. Protein sequence: CASSVVSNTEAFF. This chain uses TRBV9 with TRBJ1-1, with D uncertain. The CDR3 runs to 13 residues. The V and J ends lost 2 bases and 2 bases respectively, with 7 bases between them. Germline values: CDR1 SGDLS, CDR2 YYNGEE.